This TCR beta chain derives from a study of blood T cell repertoires in COVID-19 (dated by TCRdb to the early 2020s). Study-level background: Samples covering the acute and convalescent phases of COVID-19 were provided by collaborators in the United States, Italy and Spain. The repertoires were released in a freely available public database meant as a resource for research on the immune response to SARS-CoV-2. Where HLA class I and class II types were available, the types were taken from metadata supplied by the sample provider, not from assay-based typing. The samples were drawn from the first 160 participants of the ongoing ImmuneRACE study and from roughly 1,300 subjects provided by 6 global collaborators. The prospective study material was composed of cDNA or gDNA derived from T cells, B-cell-depleted T cells, or PBMCs. Subjects who had been exposed to COVID-19, were actively infected with it, or had recovered from it provided the deeply sampled blood TCRbeta repertoires that made up the dataset. The sample metadata nearly always contained a de-identified subject ID, COVID-19 status, age in years and sex. What the work shows at the level of the full study, not this receptor alone: How much clinical and demographic metadata was included differed by source and by participant, and the metadata was provided uncurated.

Compared with germline, V lacks 5 bases and J lacks 5 bases; bases without a gene match: 11. The CDR3 contains 15 residues, cysteine and phenylalanine counted. Here the CDR3 DNA is all that survives: 45 bases in frame from base 1. The germline V gene yields KGHSH for CDR1 and LQKENI for CDR2. TCRbeta CDR3 regions were amplified from genomic DNA using the immunoSEQ Assay, a bias-controlled multiplex PCR. The original methods were these. The number of nucleated cells in each sample was estimated by amplification of reference gene primers within the assay. Sequence reads were collapsed and filtered to measure the absolute abundance of every unique TCRbeta CDR3 rearrangement. For each sample, productive Simpson clonality was calculated as the square root of Simpson's diversity index over productive rearrangements. TCRdb mirrors the immuneACCESS table, restricted to in-frame sequences. Some clones are absent from its copies; in checked studies, under half trace to an unresolved V gene, and the reason for the others is unknown. Clone size and V and J calls were adopted from that table, with D and trimming inferred from the DNA. This sample gives about 140,000 clones in total; more than 75% of them show up just once. The ten largest clones capture 4% of the sample.

The collaborating institutions used their own protocols to collect whole blood in K2EDTA tubes. For TCRbeta analysis, collaborators shipped samples in one of three forms: frozen whole blood, isolated PBMCs, or DNA extracted from either of those sample types. About this clone: What this receptor recognizes is not known. Base qualities are not recorded, but no much larger clone differs from it by a single base.

Source material: peripheral blood. The rearrangement joined TRBV18 to TRBJ2-7, with 8 junctional bases fitting TRBD1. The sequence derives from a woman of 80 years or more with acute or convalescent COVID-19. The CDR3 in this case is CASSAIPTGEHEQYF. The base sequence is TGTGCCAGCTCAGCTATTCCGACAGGGGAACACGAGCAGTACTTC.